Following are 17 T cell receptor beta chains from one sample sequenced in a study of shared clonotypes between healthy human individuals. The protocol was immunoSEQ multiplex PCR, while the TCRdb copy is restricted to in-frame clones and leaves out a portion. The sample records 1,500,000 or so clones, roughly 96% being singletons. Sequenced input: naive CD4+ T cells sorted from blood. Subset specified: CD45RA+ positively selected. Receptors were obtained from a man between 25 and 39 years old in good health.

This sequence joins TRBV11-3 and TRBJ2-1, with D perhaps matching TRBD1 or TRBD2 (5 bases each). This CDR3 region has 15 residues. Trimming took off 5 bases at V and 0 bases at J, with 11 bases between the two ends. Germline V gives CDR1 SGHNT, CDR2 YENEEA. The CDR3: CASSPGTSSYNEQFF. CDR3 DNA sequence: TGTGCCAGCAGCCCAGGGACGTCCTCCTACAATGAGCAGTTCTTC.

As concerns this clone: Distinct nucleotide sequences in the sample also encode this CDR3. This chain joins TRBV13 and TRBJ2-1, with D unclear. From germline, CDR1 is PRHDT and CDR2 FYEKMQ (reference sequence). This CDR3 has 11 residues. With 4 bases removed from V and 4 bases from J, the gap between germline ends came to 2 bases. Here the CDR3 reads CASSSYNEQFF. The CDR3 bases are TGTGCCAGCAGCTCGTACAATGAGCAGTTCTTC.

The chain couples TRBV18 to TRBJ2-7; TRBD2 aligns across 7 bases. The CDR3 is 17 residues long. The V gene's germline CDR1 is KGHSH and CDR2 LQKENI. V dropped 4 bases and J dropped 1; count of bases not matched to a gene: 13. The CDR3 sequence is CASSQLGASGLSYEQYF. CDR3 nucleotides: TGTGCCAGCTCACAATTAGGAGCTAGCGGACTTTCCTACGAGCAGTACTTC.

This rearrangement joins TRBV2 to TRBJ1-4; D is undetermined. Germline loops: CDR1 SNHLY, CDR2 FYNNEI. CDR3 length equals 12 residues. Between the trimmed V and J ends, which lost 4 bases and 7 bases, there was a span of 7 bases. The CDR3 is CASSVQLEKLFF. Written as DNA, the CDR3 is TGTGCCAGCAGTGTTCAGCTTGAAAAACTGTTTTTT.

This CDR3 reads CATNRDTSYEQYF. CDR3 bases: TGTGCCACCAACCGGGACACCTCCTACGAGCAGTACTTC. The chain has TRBV21-1 and TRBJ2-7; TRBD1, as called in the table, went unchecked against the DNA. TRBV21-1 is noted as a pseudogene. This CDR3 is built from 13 residues.

This chain connects TRBV11-2 to TRBJ2-7; no definite D call. This CDR3 is 15 amino acids long. Germline V gene lookup returns CDR1 SGHAT and CDR2 FQNNGV. The germline V and J ends were trimmed by 5 bases and 0 bases, with 14 bases remaining between them. Here the CDR3 DNA reads TGTGCCAGCAGCGCCCTCGCGCCTAGCTCCTACGAGCAGTACTTC. Translating it yields CASSALAPSSYEQYF. The whole variable domain, filled in from reference TRBV11-2 and TRBJ2-7, reads EAGVAQSPRYKIIEKRQSVAFWCNPISGHATLYWYQQILGQGPKLLIQFQNNGVVDDSQLPKDRFSAERLKGVDSTLKIQPAKLEDSAVYLCASSALAPSSYEQYFGPGTRLTVT.

The rearrangement joins TRBV7-9 to TRBJ2-2; the D is unclear. CDR3 length: 14 residues. The V end was cut by 4 bases, the J end by 4 bases, with 10 bases between. The V gene's germline CDR1 is SEHNR and CDR2 FQNEAQ (reference sequence). The DNA of the CDR3 is TGTGCCAGCAGCTCCCAAACCTTCACCGGGGAGCTGTTTTTT. This codes for CASSSQTFTGELFF.

Comment on this clone: The sample has other DNA sequences that encode this CDR3 too. V and J are TRBV18 and TRBJ2-5; no clear D gene. There are 12 residues in the CDR3. Germline V gene sequence: CDR1 KGHSH, CDR2 LQKENI. V was shortened by 4 bases and J by 4 bases, with 7 bases between the two germline ends. The CDR3 loop reads CASSQGIETQYF. The CDR3 DNA is TGTGCCAGCTCACAGGGAATAGAGACCCAGTACTTC.

This chain uses TRBV28 with TRBJ1-5; no firm D call. Trimming removed 5 bases from V and 4 bases from J, with 9 bases in between. CDR1 is MDHEN, CDR2 SYDVKM, per germline. CDR3 length: 13 residues. CDR3 sequence (DNA): TGTGCCAGCAGTCGGTACCAGAATCAGCCCCAGCATTTT. It codes for CASSRYQNQPQHF.

The CDR3 spells CASSSQGTATSSGSYEQYF. The CDR3 nucleotides are TGCGCCAGCAGCTCCCAGGGCACGGCCACTTCTAGCGGATCCTACGAGCAGTACTTC. The gene calls are TRBV5-1 and TRBJ2-7; 7 nucleotides line up with TRBD2. After removal of 3 bases from V and 1 base from J, the junction contained 19 bases not matched to a gene. Per the germline V gene, CDR1 is SGHRS and CDR2 is YFSETQ. This CDR3 comprises 19 residues.

The chain carries TRBV11-3 and TRBJ2-1; TRBD2 is a possible D gene (6 bases). The germline V gene has CDR1 SGHNT and CDR2 YENEEA. With 0 bases removed from V and 6 bases from J, the gap between germline ends came to 9 bases. The CDR3 has 14 amino acids. CDR3 DNA sequence: TGTGCCAGCAGCTTAGACGGGAGTGCCAATGAGCAGTTCTTC. As protein: CASSLDGSANEQFF.

The rearrangement uses TRBV7-3 and TRBJ2-7; 7 nucleotides line up with TRBD2. CDR1 is SGHTA and CDR2 is FQGTGA in the germline V gene. The CDR3 consists of 13 residues. V was pared by 5 bases and J by 4 bases, with 5 bases of the junction left unmatched. This chain's CDR3 is CASSPTSRYEQYF. CDR3 sequence (DNA): TGTGCCAGCAGCCCGACTAGCAGATACGAGCAGTACTTC.

This chain connects TRBV9 to TRBJ2-1; D might be TRBD1 or TRBD2, each matching 5 bases. Germline CDR1 is SGDLS and CDR2 is YYNGEE. The CDR3 covers 14 residues. V was trimmed by 3 bases and J by 8 bases, leaving 15 bases between them. In DNA, the CDR3 is TGTGCCAGCAGCGAGCGGCCCCGAGGGGATGAGCAGTTCTTC. This codes for CASSERPRGDEQFF.

The chain is built from TRBV2 and TRBJ2-1; tentatively, D is TRBD2 (6 bases). The CDR3 runs 14 residues. V lost 8 bases and J lost 9, with 20 bases in between. Germline assignment: CDR1 SNHLY and CDR2 FYNNEI. As DNA, the CDR3 is TGTGCCAGCTTCCGTGACGGGAGATTGGGTGAGCAGTTCTTC. The encoded protein is CASFRDGRLGEQFF.

The rearrangement joins TRBV6-5 to TRBJ2-1; D is perhaps TRBD2 (5 bases). The V end was cut by 6 bases, the J end by 9 bases, with 18 bases between. The CDR3 extends over 14 amino acids. CDR1 is MNHEY, CDR2 SVGAGI, per germline. CDR3 region: CASSLTGSSFEQFF. The CDR3 DNA follows: TGTGCCAGCAGCCTTACGGGCTCTAGCTTTGAGCAGTTCTTC.

The V and J genes are TRBV7-9 and TRBJ2-7, with 9 bases identical to TRBD1. CDR3 length equals 17 residues. CDR1 and CDR2 (germline): SEHNR, FQNEAQ (reference sequence). V dropped 1 base and J dropped 3; count of bases not matched to a gene: 10. The CDR3 spells CASSLDAIGTGLYEQYF. The CDR3 DNA reads TGTGCCAGCAGCTTAGACGCGATTGGGACAGGGCTCTACGAGCAGTACTTC.

V is TRBV28 and J is TRBJ2-7, with D possibly TRBD1 on 6 matching bases. V was cut by 7 bases and J by 6 bases, with 16 bases left in between. Germline lookup yields CDR1 MDHEN and CDR2 SYDVKM. The length of the CDR3 is 13 residues. CDR3 DNA: TGTGCCAGCACCCCCCACAGGGCTTCCGAGCAGTACTTC. Its protein is CASTPHRASEQYF.